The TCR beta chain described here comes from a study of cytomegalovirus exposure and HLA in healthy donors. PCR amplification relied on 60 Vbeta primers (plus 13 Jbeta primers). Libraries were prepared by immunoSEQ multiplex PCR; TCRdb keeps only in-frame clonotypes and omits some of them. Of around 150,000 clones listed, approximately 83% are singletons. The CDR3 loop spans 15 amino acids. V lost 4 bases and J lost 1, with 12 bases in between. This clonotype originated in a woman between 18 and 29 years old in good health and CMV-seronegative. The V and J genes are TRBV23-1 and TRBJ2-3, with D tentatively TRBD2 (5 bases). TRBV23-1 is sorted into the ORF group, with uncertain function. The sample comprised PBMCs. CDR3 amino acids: CASSPRTGGTDTQYF. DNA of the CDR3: TGCGCCAGCAGTCCGAGGACCGGGGGCACAGATACGCAGTATTTT.